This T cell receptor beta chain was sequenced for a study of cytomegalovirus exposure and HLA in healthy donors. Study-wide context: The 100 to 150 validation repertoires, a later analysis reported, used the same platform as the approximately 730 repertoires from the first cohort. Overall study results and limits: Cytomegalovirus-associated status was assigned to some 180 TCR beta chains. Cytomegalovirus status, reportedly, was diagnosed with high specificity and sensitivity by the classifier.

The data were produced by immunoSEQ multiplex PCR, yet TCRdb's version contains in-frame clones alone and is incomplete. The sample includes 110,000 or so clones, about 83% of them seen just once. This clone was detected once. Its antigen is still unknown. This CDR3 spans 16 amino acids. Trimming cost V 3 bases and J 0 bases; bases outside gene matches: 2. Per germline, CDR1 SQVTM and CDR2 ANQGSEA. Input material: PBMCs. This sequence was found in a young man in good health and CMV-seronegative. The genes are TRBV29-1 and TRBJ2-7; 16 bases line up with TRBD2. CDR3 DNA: TGCAGCGTTGAGGGACTAGCGGGAGGGCCCTCCTACGAGCAGTACTTC. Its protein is CSVEGLAGGPSYEQYF.